The 18 T cell receptor beta chains listed next were all sequenced from one sample in a study of monozygotic twins with inflammatory bowel disease. Following a re-call of the 5' RACE reads, TCRdb has one entry per CDR3 protein and lacks DNA. The sample's table shows 400,000 to 500,000 distinct CDR3 sequences. The sequencing sample was made of blood. Receptor source: a human donor with ulcerative colitis or Crohn's disease, or a healthy co-twin of an affected twin (not recorded which).

The CDR3: CASSLVRMEEQYF. The genes are TRBV5-5 and TRBJ2-7. Germline CDR1 is SGHKS and CDR2 is YYEKEE (reference sequence). This CDR3 contains 13 residues.

The chain joins TRBV18 to TRBJ2-5. CDR3 length: 14 residues. Germline CDR1 and CDR2: KGHSH and LQKENI. CDR3: CASSPPIGQETQYF.

The chain has TRBV7-9 and TRBJ2-6. Germline V CDR1 and CDR2: SEHNR, FQNEAQ (reference sequence). The CDR3 loop spans 15 amino acids. This CDR3 is CASRLQGSGANVLTF.

The chain carries TRBV9 and TRBJ2-1; as DNA is missing, the TRBD2 call by TCRdb cannot be tested. From germline, CDR1 is SGDLS and CDR2 YYNGEE. This CDR3 is built from 15 residues. This CDR3 reads CASSPRERDYNEQFF.

The V and J genes are TRBV12-3 or TRBV12-4 and TRBJ2-3; TCRdb's assignment of TRBD1 cannot be checked, as there is no DNA. The CDR3 runs 16 residues. The chain's CDR3 is CASSFIPGQSTDTQYF.

The gene calls are TRBV5-6 and TRBJ1-4; the TCRdb call, TRBD1, lacks DNA for checking. CDR3 size: 14 residues. The germline gives CDR1 SGHDT, CDR2 YYEEEE. The CDR3 protein is CASSLGQGVEKLFF. The full variable domain, completed using reference TRBV5-6 and TRBJ1-4, is DAGVTQSPTHLIKTRGQQVTLRCSPKSGHDTVSWYQQALGQGPQFIFQYYEEEERQRGNFPDRFSGHQFPNYSSELNVNALLLGDSALYLCASSLGQGVEKLFFGSGTQLSVL.

The chain carries TRBV30 and TRBJ2-3; the TCRdb call, TRBD2, lacks DNA for checking. This CDR3 is built from 13 residues. Germline V CDR1 and CDR2: GTSNPN, SVGIG (reference sequence). The CDR3: CAWERGPTDTQYF. Looking up the rest from reference TRBV30 and TRBJ2-3 gives the full variable domain: SQTIHQWPATLVQPVGSPLSLECTVEGTSNPNLYWYRQAAGRGLQLLFYSVGIGQISSEVPQNLSASRPQDRQFILSSKKLLLSDSGFYLCAWERGPTDTQYFGPGTRLTVL.

The chain recombines TRBV30 with TRBJ1-2. This CDR3 contains 13 residues. The germline CDR1 and CDR2 sequences are GTSNPN and SVGIG (reference sequence). The chain's CDR3 is CAWSVGTNYGYTF.

This sequence joins TRBV20-1 and TRBJ1-1. The CDR3 spans 15 residues. Germline V gene data show CDR1 as DFQATT and CDR2 as SNEGSKA (reference sequence). The CDR3 loop is CSASGGGLRVIEAFF.

The chain carries TRBV10-2 and TRBJ1-5; TCRdb picks TRBD1, but there is no DNA to check that call. The CDR3 is 14 amino acids. Germline V lookup: CDR1 WSHSY, CDR2 SAAADI. CDR3: CATADRNSNQPQHF.

The genes are TRBV5-1 and TRBJ2-3. This CDR3 contains 13 residues. Per germline, CDR1 SGHRS and CDR2 YFSETQ. CDR3 in amino acids: CPSSLLTTDTQYF.

The V and J genes are TRBV6-5 and TRBJ1-2; the D call from TCRdb, TRBD1, cannot be confirmed without DNA. The CDR3 contains 12 residues. Germline V gene sequence: CDR1 MNHEY, CDR2 SVGAGI. The CDR3 is CASSKTGNGYTF.

The chain links TRBV5-8 to TRBJ2-3; TCRdb designates TRBD1, a call that cannot be tested without DNA. CDR1 SGHTS and CDR2 YDEGEE come from the germline V gene. This CDR3 comprises 15 residues. Here the CDR3 reads CASNRGGLSTDTQYF. Filled out from reference TRBV5-8 and TRBJ2-3, the complete variable domain reads EAGVTQSPTHLIKTRGQQATLRCSPISGHTSVYWYQQALGLGLQFLLWYDEGEERNRGNFPPRFSGRQFPNYSSELNVNALELEDSALYLCASNRGGLSTDTQYFGPGTRLTVL.

This chain joins TRBV5-1 and TRBJ1-2. Germline-derived CDR1 and CDR2 are SGHRS and YFSETQ. This CDR3 has 12 amino acids. CDR3 amino acids: CASSSHSNGYTF.

The chain carries TRBV5-1 and TRBJ1-2; TCRdb reports TRBD1, a call that lacks DNA to check it against. Germline V CDR1 and CDR2: SGHRS, YFSETQ. This CDR3 comprises 14 residues. The CDR3 is CASSPGGQDYGYTF.

The J gene is TRBJ2-7, the V gene TRBV29-1; TCRdb outputs TRBD2, but without DNA this stays unchecked. The CDR3 runs 14 residues. The germline gives CDR1 SQVTM, CDR2 ANQGSEA. This CDR3 reads CSVQTPWDFFGQYF.

The chain carries TRBV7-2 and TRBJ2-4; absent DNA, TCRdb's TRBD1 call cannot be checked. The CDR3 extends over 15 amino acids. Germline assignment: CDR1 SGHTA and CDR2 FQGNSA. CDR3 protein: CASSLVTGGANIQYF.

V is TRBV27 and J is TRBJ1-2; TCRdb calls TRBD1, which cannot be checked without DNA. Germline assignment: CDR1 MNHEY and CDR2 SMNVEV (reference sequence). CDR3 length: 15 residues. The CDR3 reads CASSFGTGFFSGYTF.